This T cell receptor (beta chain) is from a study of cytomegalovirus exposure and HLA in healthy donors. This CDR3 is 14 amino acids long. The V and J ends lost 6 bases and 3 bases, in that order; junction bases with no gene match: 7. Germline V gene sequence: CDR1 SGHDN, CDR2 FVKESK. TCRdb keeps only in-frame clones here, not all; method: immunoSEQ multiplex PCR. The table shows about 160,000 clones, with around 96% occurring only once. Sequencing used PBMCs. The TCR comes from a woman aged 18-30 years in good health and CMV-seronegative. This chain connects TRBV14 to TRBJ2-7, with 8 bases that match TRBD2. CDR3 sequence: CASSMRGADYEQYF. In DNA form, the CDR3 reads TGTGCCAGCAGTATGCGGGGGGCCGACTACGAGCAGTACTTC.